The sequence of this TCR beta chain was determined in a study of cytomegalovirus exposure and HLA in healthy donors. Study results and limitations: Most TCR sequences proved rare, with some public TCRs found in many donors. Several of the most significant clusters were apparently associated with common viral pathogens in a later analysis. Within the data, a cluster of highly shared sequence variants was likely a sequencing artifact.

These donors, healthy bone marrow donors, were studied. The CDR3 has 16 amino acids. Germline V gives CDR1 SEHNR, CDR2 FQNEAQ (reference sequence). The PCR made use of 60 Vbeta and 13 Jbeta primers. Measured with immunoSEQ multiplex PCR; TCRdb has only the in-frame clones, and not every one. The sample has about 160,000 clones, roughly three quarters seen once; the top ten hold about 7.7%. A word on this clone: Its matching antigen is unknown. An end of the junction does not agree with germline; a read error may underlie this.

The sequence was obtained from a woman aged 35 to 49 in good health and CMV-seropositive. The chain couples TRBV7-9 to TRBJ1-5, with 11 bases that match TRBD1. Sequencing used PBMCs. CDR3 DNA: TGTTCCAGCAGCTTCTCCGGGACAGGGGGTAATCAGCCCCAGCATTTT. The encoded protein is CSSSFSGTGGNQPQHF.